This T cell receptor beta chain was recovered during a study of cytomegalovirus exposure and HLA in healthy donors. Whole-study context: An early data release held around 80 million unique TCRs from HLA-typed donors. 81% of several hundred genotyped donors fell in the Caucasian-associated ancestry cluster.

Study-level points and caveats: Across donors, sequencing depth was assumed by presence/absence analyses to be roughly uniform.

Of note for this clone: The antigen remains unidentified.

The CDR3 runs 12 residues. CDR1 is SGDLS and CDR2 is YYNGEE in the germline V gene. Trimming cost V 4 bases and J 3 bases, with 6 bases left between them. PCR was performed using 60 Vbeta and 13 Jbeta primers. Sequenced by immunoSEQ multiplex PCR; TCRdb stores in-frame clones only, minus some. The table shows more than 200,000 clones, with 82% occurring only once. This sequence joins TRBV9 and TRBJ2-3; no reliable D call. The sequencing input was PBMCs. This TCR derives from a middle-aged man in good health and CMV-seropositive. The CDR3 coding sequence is TGTGCCAGCAGCTTTAGAACAGATACGCAGTATTTT. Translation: CASSFRTDTQYF.